The 10 T cell receptor beta chains below were found in one sample sequenced in a study of cytotoxic CD8 clonotypes in ibrutinib-treated CLL. Profiled with immunoSEQ multiplex PCR; TCRdb holds only in-frame clones, not every one. The sample lists around 41,000 clones, just over 70% occurring once. Sequenced material: PBMCs, taken at disease progression, from a patient treated with ibrutinib. These receptors all stem from a human donor with chronic lymphocytic leukemia.

The V gene is TRBV30, the J gene TRBJ2-7; D is unclear. Between the trimmed V and J ends, which lost 2 bases and 2 bases, there was a span of 10 bases. The V gene's germline CDR1 is GTSNPN and CDR2 SVGIG (reference sequence). This CDR3 is 13 amino acids long. The CDR3 spells CAWSRGFPYEQYF. The CDR3 DNA reads as TGTGCCTGGAGTCGTGGATTTCCCTACGAGCAGTACTTC.

The chain employs TRBV4-1 and TRBJ1-1; a weak D match, TRBD1 (6 bases). Trimming stripped 3 bases from V and 7 bases from J, with 18 bases between. The CDR3 has 15 residues. Germline assignment: CDR1 MGHRA and CDR2 YSYEKL. The CDR3 loop reads CASSQASGGGLEAFF. CDR3 coding DNA: TGCGCCAGCAGCCAGGCAAGTGGGGGCGGGCTTGAAGCTTTCTTT.

The chain joins TRBV11-1 to TRBJ2-3, with 9 bases aligning to TRBD1. The CDR3 is 14 residues long. Germline lookup yields CDR1 SGHAT and CDR2 FQDESV (reference sequence). V was clipped by 3 bases and J by 6 bases; unmatched bases: 4. The CDR3 nucleotides are TGTGCCAGCAGCTTGGACAGGGGAGGGGATACGCAGTATTTT. Protein sequence: CASSLDRGGDTQYF.

The V and J genes are TRBV9 and TRBJ1-6, with D possibly matching TRBD1 (5 bases). The CDR3 sequence is 18 residues long. Germline V gives CDR1 SGDLS, CDR2 YYNGEE. V lost 3 bases to trimming and J lost 0 bases, with 16 bases between them. This chain's CDR3 is CASSAHWGVSSYNSPLHF. CDR3 in DNA: TGTGCCAGCAGCGCGCACTGGGGGGTGAGCTCCTATAATTCACCCCTCCACTTT. Looking up the rest from reference TRBV9 and TRBJ1-6 gives the full variable domain: DSGVTQTPKHLITATGQRVTLRCSPRSGDLSVYWYQQSLDQGLQFLIQYYNGEERAKGNILERFSAQQFPDLHSELNLSSLELGDSALYFCASSAHWGVSSYNSPLHFGNGTRLTVT.

This clone was picked up a small number of times. The chain couples TRBV10-3 to TRBJ1-1; the D is unclear. Germline V lookup: CDR1 ENHRY, CDR2 SYGVKD. V shed 11 bases and J shed 0 bases, with 13 bases lying between them. This CDR3 spans 13 amino acids. CDR3 DNA sequence: TGTGCCTTTTCGACGGATATGAACACTGAAGCTTTCTTT. Translated: CAFSTDMNTEAFF.

V is TRBV5-1 and J is TRBJ2-1; weak D call: TRBD2 (6 bases). Germline V gene data show CDR1 as SGHRS and CDR2 as YFSETQ. Deletions cut 2 bases from V and 6 bases from J, with 27 bases between. The CDR3 length is 19 residues. CDR3 loop: CASSFKEGAGGSWVNEQFF. CDR3 coding DNA: TGCGCCAGCAGCTTCAAGGAGGGAGCAGGCGGCAGTTGGGTCAATGAGCAGTTCTTC.

This clone was detected only a few times. The CDR3 sequence: CASSLENSGNTIYF. CDR3 nucleotide sequence: TGCGCCAGCAGCTTGGAAAATTCTGGAAACACCATATATTTT. The chain combines TRBV5-1 with TRBJ1-3; D is unclear. Deletions cut 0 bases from V and 1 base from J, with 5 bases between. Germline V CDR1 and CDR2: SGHRS, YFSETQ. The CDR3 runs to 14 residues.

The rearrangement links TRBV30 to TRBJ1-4; tentatively, D is TRBD1 (6 bases). CDR3 length: 15 residues. CDR1 and CDR2 from the germline V gene are GTSNPN and SVGIG (reference sequence). Trimming took off 0 bases at V and 6 bases at J, with 14 bases between the two ends. CDR3 nucleotide sequence: TGTGCCTGGAGTGTACTTGGGGCAGGGGATGAAAAACTGTTTTTT. It translates to CAWSVLGAGDEKLFF.

The chain couples TRBV5-1 to TRBJ2-5; a weak D match, TRBD2 (6 bases). V was cut by 4 bases and J by 3 bases, with 16 bases left in between. Germline CDR1 is SGHRS and CDR2 is YFSETQ. This CDR3 is 15 amino acids long. This CDR3 is CASSTQTRQEETQYF. CDR3 bases: TGCGCCAGCAGCACCCAGACTAGACAAGAAGAGACCCAGTACTTC. Drawing the rest from reference TRBV5-1 and TRBJ2-5, the complete variable domain is KAGVTQTPRYLIKTRGQQVTLSCSPISGHRSVSWYQQTPGQGLQFLFEYFSETQRNKGNFPGRFSGRQFSNSRSEMNVSTLELGDSALYLCASSTQTRQEETQYFGPGTRLLVL.

The rearrangement uses TRBV10-3 and TRBJ1-4; weak D call: TRBD1 (6 bases). Trimming cost V 7 bases and J 6 bases, with 18 bases left between them. This CDR3 comprises 15 residues. Germline values: CDR1 ENHRY, CDR2 SYGVKD. This chain's CDR3 is CAIKGGEGVDEKLFF. The CDR3 DNA reads TGTGCCATCAAGGGGGGAGAAGGTGTAGATGAAAAACTGTTTTTT.